Listed below are T cell receptor beta chains from one sample, sequenced in a study of CD8 T cells in Susac syndrome. TCRdb passed the immunoSEQ multiplex PCR reads through MiXCR, listing each CDR3 protein once. This table has about 150,000 distinct CDR3 sequences, about 94% appearing once. Sequencing was performed on CD4+ T cells from PBMCs. These receptors all come from a human donor with Susac syndrome. The CDR3 runs from the conserved cysteine through the conserved F or W. Fields, in order: J gene, D gene, clone size, V gene, CDR3 DNA, CDR3 protein. The D gene is left open where the match is weak. Rows may omit the clone size; those that give it use once, few, many or a size class.

J gene: TRBJ2-7; D gene: TRBD1; clone size: NA; V gene: TRBV12-3/TRBV12-4; CDR3 DNA: TGTGCCAGCAGCCCCGGGACAGGGAAAAGCGAGCAGTACTTC; CDR3 protein: CASSPGTGKSEQYF
J gene: TRBJ2-5; D gene: TRBD2; clone size: NA; V gene: TRBV5-1; CDR3 DNA: TGCGCCAGCAGCTTGGGTGGGTGGACTAGCGGAGGCGGAGAGACCCAGTACTTC; CDR3 protein: CASSLGGWTSGGGETQYF
J gene: TRBJ2-5; D gene: TRBD1; clone size: NA; V gene: TRBV6-5; CDR3 DNA: TGTGCCAGCAGTTACTCGAGGGACAGGATACAAGAGACCCAGTACTTC; CDR3 protein: CASSYSRDRIQETQYF
J gene: TRBJ1-2; D gene: NA; clone size: NA; V gene: TRBV5-8; CDR3 DNA: TGTGCCAGCAGCCCCCAGAGGGACGTCTCCTTGGGGGGCTACACCTTC; CDR3 protein: CASSPQRDVSLGGYTF
J gene: TRBJ1-4; D gene: TRBD1; clone size: NA; V gene: TRBV4-2; CDR3 DNA: TGTGCCAGCAGCCAAGATAGGGGAGACAGGGGGCAAGAAAAACTGTTTTTT; CDR3 protein: CASSQDRGDRGQEKLFF
J gene: TRBJ1-1; D gene: NA; clone size: NA; V gene: TRBV4-1; CDR3 DNA: TGCGCCAGCAGCCAAGGCCCTATTAGGGTGAACACTGAAGCTTTCTTT; CDR3 protein: CASSQGPIRVNTEAFF
J gene: TRBJ1-5; D gene: NA; clone size: NA; V gene: TRBV21-1; CDR3 DNA: TGTGCCAGCAGCAGCTCCGCCCCGCATCGACAGGGAAGTAACCAGCCCCAGCATTTT; CDR3 protein: CASSSSAPHRQGSNQPQHF
J gene: TRBJ2-1; D gene: NA; clone size: once; V gene: TRBV2; CDR3 DNA: TGTGCCAGCAGTGAAGCGCCTAACACCCTGGGGTTCTTC; CDR3 protein: CASSEAPNTLGFF
J gene: TRBJ1-6; D gene: TRBD1; clone size: NA; V gene: TRBV27; CDR3 DNA: TGTGCCAGCAGTTTTGGGACAGGGGGTAATTCACCCCTCCACTTT; CDR3 protein: CASSFGTGGNSPLHF
J gene: TRBJ1-2; D gene: NA; clone size: NA; V gene: TRBV20-1; CDR3 DNA: TGCAGTGCTAGAGTTAGGGCAGGACCCGGCTACACCTTC; CDR3 protein: CSARVRAGPGYTF
J gene: TRBJ2-7; D gene: TRBD2; clone size: once; V gene: TRBV7-6; CDR3 DNA: TGTGCCAGCAGCCCCCTAGCGGGAGGGCCTTCCGAGCAGTACTTC; CDR3 protein: CASSPLAGGPSEQYF
J gene: TRBJ2-2; D gene: NA; clone size: NA; V gene: TRBV27; CDR3 DNA: TGTGCCAGCAGTTTATCCACAGGGAGGAACACCGGGGAGCTGTTTTTT; CDR3 protein: CASSLSTGRNTGELFF
J gene: TRBJ2-7; D gene: NA; clone size: NA; V gene: TRBV10-1; CDR3 DNA: TGCGCCAGCAGTGAAGGGGGCGAGCAGTACTTC; CDR3 protein: CASSEGGEQYF
J gene: TRBJ1-6; D gene: NA; clone size: once; V gene: TRBV14; CDR3 DNA: TGTGCCAGCAGCCAAGATTGGACGAATTCACCCCTCCACTTT; CDR3 protein: CASSQDWTNSPLHF
J gene: TRBJ2-5; D gene: TRBD1; clone size: NA; V gene: TRBV24-1; CDR3 DNA: TGTGCCACCAGTGACTTCGGACAGGGGAGGGAGACCCAGTACTTC; CDR3 protein: CATSDFGQGRETQYF
J gene: TRBJ2-7; D gene: NA; clone size: NA; V gene: TRBV27; CDR3 DNA: TGTGCCAGCTCCCCGCAGGGGCTTTACGAGCAGTACTTC; CDR3 protein: CASSPQGLYEQYF
J gene: TRBJ1-2; D gene: TRBD1; clone size: NA; V gene: TRBV28; CDR3 DNA: TGTGCCAGCAGTTTTACAGGGGGCAGGAGATATGGCTACACCTTC; CDR3 protein: CASSFTGGRRYGYTF
J gene: TRBJ2-5; D gene: TRBD1; clone size: NA; V gene: TRBV29-1; CDR3 DNA: TGCAGCGTTGACGTTGGACAGGGGCAAGAGACCCAGTACTTC; CDR3 protein: CSVDVGQGQETQYF
J gene: TRBJ2-5; D gene: NA; clone size: NA; V gene: TRBV3-1; CDR3 DNA: TGTGCCAGCAGCCTCAGGGTGGCTCCCGAAGAGACCCAGTACTTC; CDR3 protein: CASSLRVAPEETQYF
J gene: TRBJ2-2; D gene: NA; clone size: NA; V gene: TRBV12-3/TRBV12-4; CDR3 DNA: TGTGCCAGCTTCCGTGAAGCCGGGGAGCTGTTTTTT; CDR3 protein: CASFREAGELFF